Listed below are T cell receptor beta chains from one sample, sequenced in a study of OX40 agonist ivuxolimab in advanced cancers. TCRdb keeps only in-frame clones here, not all; method: immunoSEQ multiplex PCR. The repertoire holds some 76,000 clones, with roughly 86% as singletons. The sample was CD4+ or CD8+ T cells sorted from blood, taken in a trial of the OX40 agonist ivuxolimab. These receptors were obtained from an adult with an advanced solid tumor such as melanoma, head and neck, liver or kidney cancer. CDR3s include the opening cysteine and the closing phenylalanine or tryptophan. The D gene is left open where the match is weak. For some rows the clone size is stated as once, few or many, or as a class when expanded; others skip it.

D	size	V	J	DNA	CDR3
NA	NA	TRBV29-1	TRBJ1-5	TGCAGCGTTGGACAGAGCAATCAGCCCCAGCATTTT	CSVGQSNQPQHF
TRBD2	NA	TRBV9	TRBJ2-2	TGTGCCAGCAGCGTAGACAGCGGGGGGCGGGCCGGGGAGCTGTTTTTT	CASSVDSGGRAGELFF
NA	once	TRBV11-2	TRBJ2-2	TGTGCCAGCAGCTTAGGCGGGGCAAGGTCGGGGGAGCTGTTTTTT	CASSLGGARSGELFF
TRBD1	NA	TRBV7-2	TRBJ2-1	TGTGCCAGCACTCGACAGGGGACTTTCTATGAGCAGTTCTTC	CASTRQGTFYEQFF
TRBD2	NA	TRBV5-4	TRBJ2-2	TGTGCCAGCAGCTACAAAAGCGGGGGGGCCCCCGGGGCCGGGGAGCTGTTTTTT	CASSYKSGGAPGAGELFF
NA	NA	TRBV19	TRBJ1-1	TGTGCCAGTAGTATGGGGGGACGGGTGAACACTGAAGCTTTCTTT	CASSMGGRVNTEAFF
NA	NA	TRBV7-9	TRBJ2-1	TGTGCCAGCAGCTATTCGGGGGACTTCTACAATGAGCAGTTCTTC	CASSYSGDFYNEQFF
NA	NA	TRBV7-2	TRBJ2-7	TGTGCCAGCAGCTTTTTCTTCCGGGATTCGGCCTACGAGCAGTACTTC	CASSFFFRDSAYEQYF
NA	NA	TRBV7-3	TRBJ2-3	TGTGCCAGCAGCCAGATGAAGGATCACGGGCAGTATTTT	CASSQMKDHGQYF
NA	NA	TRBV6-1	TRBJ1-1	TGTGCCAGCACCCTAGTTGGGACTGAAGCTTTCTTT	CASTLVGTEAFF
NA	NA	TRBV18	TRBJ2-5	TGTGCCAGCTCACCGGCGAAGGGTTGGGAGACCCAGTACTTC	CASSPAKGWETQYF
NA	few	TRBV6-1	TRBJ1-2	TGTGCCAGTCGGACAATAAGGAACTATGGCTACACCTTC	CASRTIRNYGYTF
TRBD2	NA	TRBV18	TRBJ2-7	TGTGCCAGCTCACCACCAGGCGGGAGGGCCACCTACGAGCAGTACTTC	CASSPPGGRATYEQYF
NA	NA	TRBV21-1	TRBJ2-2	TGTGCCAGCAGCATAAGGAAGGACAGTCGTTACACCGGGGAGCTGTTTTTT	CASSIRKDSRYTGELFF
NA	NA	TRBV6-6	TRBJ1-1	TGTGCCAGCGCGAGGGCATCGAACACTGAAGCTTTCTTT	CASARASNTEAFF
TRBD1	NA	TRBV18	TRBJ2-7	TGTGCCAGCTCACCGTCGAGACAGGGCGCCGAGCAGTACTTC	CASSPSRQGAEQYF